A single sample gave rise to the 26 T cell receptor beta chains below, sequenced in a study of beta chain features in type 1 diabetes. The whole isolated RNA underwent reverse transcription, so sequencing captured expressed TCRB transcripts. Clones were read by immunoSEQ multiplex PCR, and TCRdb kept only the in-frame ones, dropping some. The sample shows about 140,000 clones, about a tenth of them seen only once. The sample taken for sequencing was central memory CD4+ T cells from blood. The receptor source for this set is a woman aged 40 to 55 in good health.

This clone was picked up a small number of times. The V call is TRBV5-1, the J call TRBJ2-3, with TRBD2 identical over 9 bases. Germline V gives CDR1 SGHRS, CDR2 YFSETQ. Trimming removed 7 bases from V and 4 bases from J; junction bases left unmatched: 10. The CDR3 contains 15 residues. CDR3 coding DNA: TGCGCCAGCTATGTCGCGGGGGGGCCCGCAGATACGCAGTATTTT. Protein: CASYVAGGPADTQYF.

Only a few counts were recorded for this clone. This chain uses TRBV15 with TRBJ2-1; D remains ambiguous. With 0 bases removed from V and 2 bases from J, the gap between germline ends came to 8 bases. Germline V gives CDR1 LNHNV, CDR2 YYDKDF (reference sequence). The CDR3 is 15 amino acids. The CDR3 region has the DNA TGTGCCACCAGCAGAGAGAGCCGAACCTACAATGAGCAGTTCTTC. The encoded protein is CATSRESRTYNEQFF.

This clone was seen only a few times. This chain joins TRBV6-6 and TRBJ1-2, with D possibly TRBD1 on 6 matching bases. Germline lookup yields CDR1 MNHNY and CDR2 SVGAGI (reference sequence). Between the trimmed V and J ends, which lost 6 bases and 3 bases, there was a span of 11 bases. The CDR3 consists of 13 residues. The chain's CDR3 is CASSMDSDYGYTF. In DNA, the CDR3 is TGTGCCAGCAGCATGGACAGTGACTATGGCTACACCTTC.

This clone has more than one count but fewer than ten. The rearrangement uses TRBV2 and TRBJ2-2; 9 bases map to TRBD2. Trimming at V came to 6 bases and at J to 1 base, leaving 3 bases not matched to a gene. This CDR3 is 15 amino acids long. In germline, CDR1 is SNHLY, CDR2 FYNNEI. The CDR3 spells CASRKRGVNTGELFF. CDR3 nucleotide sequence: TGTGCCAGCAGAAAGCGGGGGGTGAACACCGGGGAGCTGTTTTTT.

The V and J genes are TRBV6-6 and TRBJ1-2; possible D gene TRBD1, 5 bases. The CDR3 extends over 13 amino acids. The germline V gene has CDR1 MNHNY and CDR2 SVGAGI (reference sequence). Deletions cut 4 bases from V and 4 bases from J, with 10 bases between. The CDR3 DNA reads TGTGCCAGCAGTTCCGAAGGGGCCTATGGCTACACCTTC. This encodes CASSSEGAYGYTF.

The chain combines TRBV2 with TRBJ2-2, with D perhaps TRBD1 (6 bases). The ends were cut back, 7 bases at V and 3 bases at J, with 15 bases in the middle. CDR3 length: 15 amino acids. The germline CDR1 and CDR2 sequences are SNHLY and FYNNEI. The CDR3, as DNA: TGTGCCAGCAAGAACCGGGACATCGACACCGGGGAGCTGTTTTTT. Its protein is CASKNRDIDTGELFF. The variable domain in full, completed from reference TRBV2 and TRBJ2-2, reads EPEVTQTPSHQVTQMGQEVILRCVPISNHLYFYWYRQILGQKVEFLVSFYNNEISEKSEIFDDQFSVERPDGSNFTLKIRSTKLEDSAMYFCASKNRDIDTGELFFGEGSRLTVL.

This clone was seen ten or more times. This chain links TRBV10-3 with TRBJ1-5; unclear D gene. This CDR3 is 16 amino acids long. Between the trimmed V and J ends, which lost 3 bases and 4 bases, there was a span of 16 bases. Looked up from germline, CDR1 is ENHRY and CDR2 is SYGVKD. The CDR3 DNA reads TGTGCCATCAGTGAAGAGGGTTTTTCGGGAAATCAGCCCCAGCATTTT. This sequence encodes CAISEEGFSGNQPQHF.

This clone was seen more than once but under ten times. The rearrangement joins TRBV7-8 to TRBJ2-7, with a tentative D call TRBD1 (6 bases). The germline CDR1 and CDR2 sequences are SGHVS and FQNEAQ. V dropped 3 bases and J dropped 2 bases, with 11 bases sitting between them. CDR3 size: 14 residues. CDR3 DNA: TGTGCCAGCAGCTTCGGGACAAAAGCCTACGAGCAGTACTTC. Residues: CASSFGTKAYEQYF. Supplemented by reference TRBV7-8 and TRBJ2-7, the full variable domain reads GAGVSQSPRYKVAKRGQDVALRCDPISGHVSLFWYQQALGQGPEFLTYFQNEAQLDKSGLPSDRFFAERPEGSVSTLKIQRTQQEDSAVYLCASSFGTKAYEQYFGPGTRLTVT.

This clone was picked up many times. The V gene is TRBV7-9, the J gene TRBJ1-4; D remains ambiguous. V was pared by 3 bases and J by 5 bases, with 7 bases between. The length of the CDR3 is 13 residues. Germline V gives CDR1 SEHNR, CDR2 FQNEAQ (reference sequence). The CDR3 DNA reads as TGTGCCAGCAGCTTGGTAGCAAATGAAAAACTGTTTTTT. Encoded protein: CASSLVANEKLFF.

The gene calls are TRBV27 and TRBJ2-3; 8 bases are a match to TRBD2. CDR1 MNHEY and CDR2 SMNVEV come from the germline V gene (reference sequence). Trimming at V came to 2 bases and at J to 0 bases, leaving 4 bases not matched to a gene. The CDR3 has 16 residues. CDR3 amino acids: CASSLAGGPSTDTQYF. The CDR3 region has the DNA TGTGCCAGCAGTTTAGCGGGGGGTCCTAGCACAGATACGCAGTATTTT.

The table lists this clone with a few counts. The rearrangement links TRBV5-4 to TRBJ2-5; D is possibly TRBD2 (6 bases). Germline CDR1 reads SGHNT; CDR2 reads YYREEE (reference sequence). The CDR3 sequence is 13 residues long. Deletions cut 7 bases from V and 2 bases from J, with 12 bases between. CDR3 in DNA: TGTGCCAGCTCACGGCGGGGACAAGAGACCCAGTACTTC. Amino acids: CASSRRGQETQYF.

This clone was picked up a small number of times. J is TRBJ1-5 and V is TRBV4-1; D is ambiguous. The germline gives CDR1 MGHRA, CDR2 YSYEKL. CDR3 length equals 15 residues. Trimming took 0 bases from V and 5 from J, leaving 11 bases between them. In DNA, the CDR3 is TGCGCCAGCAGCCAAGAGATCCAGCGGGATCAGCCCCAGCATTTT. Protein sequence: CASSQEIQRDQPQHF.

This chain joins TRBV12-5 and TRBJ1-5, with 7 bases that match TRBD1. This CDR3 is built from 14 residues. The germline V gene encodes CDR1 LGHNT and CDR2 FRNRAP. V dropped 2 bases and J dropped 6; count of bases not matched to a gene: 4. CDR3 sequence (DNA): TGTGCTAGTGGTTTGCAGGGGGGCCTTCAGCCCCAGCATTTT. Its protein product is CASGLQGGLQPQHF.

This clone was counted between two and nine times. A read error is possible here, since a much larger clone lies one base away. The genes are TRBV11-2 and TRBJ2-3; D possibly corresponds to TRBD2 (5 bases). The V gene lost 3 bases and the J gene lost 1 base, with 8 bases spanning the gap. Germline V CDR1 and CDR2: SGHAT, FQNNGV. This CDR3 is built from 14 residues. In nucleotides, the CDR3 is TGTGCCAGCAGCTTGACTATCGGCACAGATACGCAGTATTTT. It specifies CASSLTIGTDTQYF.

The chain has TRBV18 and TRBJ1-4, with D unclear. The ends were cut back, 5 bases at V and 8 bases at J, with 15 bases in the middle. Per the germline V gene, CDR1 is KGHSH and CDR2 is LQKENI. The CDR3 spans 14 residues. The CDR3 nucleotides are TGTGCCAGCTCAATGGCGGCGCGGGAAGAAAAACTGTTTTTT. The encoded protein is CASSMAAREEKLFF.

This clone was seen ten or more times. Other DNA sequences of this sample code for an identical CDR3. This chain joins TRBV7-6 and TRBJ1-1, with no clear D. The length of the CDR3 is 13 residues. V was cut by 1 base and J by 1 base, with 4 bases left in between. The germline CDR1 and CDR2 sequences are SGHVS and FNYEAQ. This CDR3 is CASSLGQNTEAFF. In DNA form, the CDR3 reads TGTGCCAGCAGCTTAGGACAGAACACTGAAGCTTTCTTT.

This sequence joins TRBV5-6 and TRBJ1-5, with no clear D. This CDR3 spans 16 amino acids. The germline V gene has CDR1 SGHDT and CDR2 YYEEEE. V lost 2 bases and J lost 1, with 13 bases in between. The CDR3 nucleotides are TGTGCCAGCAGCTTATTCGGGAGAACAAGCAATCAGCCCCAGCATTTT. It yields the protein CASSLFGRTSNQPQHF.

The J gene is TRBJ2-4, the V gene TRBV6-5; possible D gene TRBD2, 5 bases. V lost 8 bases and J 6 bases, leaving 11 bases between the germline ends. Looked up from germline, CDR1 is MNHEY and CDR2 is SVGAGI. The CDR3 has 12 amino acids. CDR3 nucleotides: TGTGCCAGCGGACTCTCGCGAAACATTCAGTACTTC. It translates to CASGLSRNIQYF.

This clone was detected a few times. The chain couples TRBV4-1 to TRBJ2-3, with 9 bases matching TRBD2. The CDR3 runs to 19 residues. V was pared by 0 bases and J by 2 bases, with 12 bases of the junction left unmatched. Germline V lookup: CDR1 MGHRA, CDR2 YSYEKL. This CDR3 reads CASSQDLAGKAPYTDTQYF. Here the CDR3 DNA reads TGCGCCAGCAGCCAAGACCTAGCGGGGAAGGCCCCCTACACAGATACGCAGTATTTT.

The sample holds a few counts of this clone. The rearrangement joins TRBV18 to TRBJ2-1, with a possible D match to TRBD2 (6 bases). The CDR3 is made up of 15 amino acids. The germline V gene has CDR1 KGHSH and CDR2 LQKENI. V was shortened by 3 bases and J by 1 base, with 10 bases between the two germline ends. The CDR3 nucleotides read TGTGCCAGCTCACCGGGGACTGGGTCCTACAATGAGCAGTTCTTC. Its protein product is CASSPGTGSYNEQFF. Full variable domain (missing parts from reference TRBV18 and TRBJ2-1): NAGVMQNPRHLVRRRGQEARLRCSPMKGHSHVYWYRQLPEEGLKFMVYLQKENIIDESGMPKERFSAEFPKEGPSILRIQQVVRGDSAAYFCASSPGTGSYNEQFFGPGTRLTVL.

This clone came up a few times. V gene TRBV9 combines with J gene TRBJ1-5, with D possibly TRBD1 on 6 matching bases. Trimming removed 4 bases from V and 7 bases from J, with 12 bases in between. The germline gives CDR1 SGDLS, CDR2 YYNGEE. The CDR3 has 13 amino acids. Written as DNA, the CDR3 is TGTGCCAGCAGCCCCGAAGGGGGACAGCCCCAGCATTTT. Encoded protein: CASSPEGGQPQHF.

The chain links TRBV25-1 to TRBJ2-7; 9 bases are shared with TRBD1. The trim removed 3 bases at V and 4 bases at J, leaving 7 bases unmatched. In germline, CDR1 is MGHDK, CDR2 SYGVNS. The CDR3 runs 15 residues. As DNA, the CDR3 is TGTGCCAGCAGTGACATGGGACAGGGCAATTACGAGCAGTACTTC. It translates to CASSDMGQGNYEQYF.

The CDR3: CASSTLLAGGDEQYF. DNA for the CDR3: TGCGCCAGCAGCACGTTACTAGCGGGGGGCGACGAGCAGTACTTC. This chain links TRBV5-1 with TRBJ2-7; 12 bases align to TRBD2. Trimming removed 4 bases from V and 5 bases from J; junction bases left unmatched: 7. This CDR3 is 15 amino acids long. The V gene's germline CDR1 is SGHRS and CDR2 YFSETQ.

This clone was detected a few times. This chain links TRBV27 with TRBJ2-7; possible D gene TRBD1, 5 bases. Germline V gene data show CDR1 as MNHEY and CDR2 as SMNVEV (reference sequence). The CDR3 totals 12 residues. The V end was cut by 7 bases, the J end by 5 bases, with 12 bases between. This chain's CDR3 is CASNKRGHEQYF. CDR3 bases: TGTGCCAGCAATAAAAGGGGTCACGAGCAGTACTTC.

This clone has just a few counts. This chain uses TRBV7-8 with TRBJ2-2; 8 nucleotides agree with TRBD1. The CDR3 length is 16 residues. Germline CDR1 SGHVS, CDR2 FQNEAQ. V trimming: 3 bases; J trimming: 0 bases; junction bases outside the gene matches: 3. The CDR3 coding sequence is TGTGCCAGCAGCTTGCGGACAGGGACGAACACCGGGGAGCTGTTTTTT. Translation gives CASSLRTGTNTGELFF.

There are many counts of this clone. The same CDR3 is also encoded by other DNA sequences in this sample. The V call is TRBV7-9, the J call TRBJ2-7, with D unresolved. The CDR3 runs to 12 residues. V was clipped by 5 bases and J by 4 bases, with 9 bases between them. CDR1 and CDR2 (germline): SEHNR, FQNEAQ (reference sequence). CDR3 sequence (DNA): TGTGCCAGCAGCGGGCGATCGTACGAGCAGTACTTC. Translating it yields CASSGRSYEQYF.